This T cell receptor beta chain is from a study of CD8 T cell repertoires and HIV-1 epitope variants (dated by TCRdb to between 2020 and 2021). Background on the whole study: In separate culture wells, T cells were stimulated with each of twenty-five peptides that represented autologous and known Gag and Nef epitope variants. Among the control conditions were a peptide pool of CMV, EBV and flu, the Ebola AY9 epitope serving as a negative control, and a well with no peptide. The epitopes tested covered three Gag epitope families plus Nef HW9 and YT9. T cells were enriched with the EasySep Human T Cell Enrichment Kit and co-cultured with equal numbers of autologous T cell-negative cells as antigen-presenting cells. For roughly 11 days the cultures were kept in IMDM with gentamicin, and on days 3 and 7 half of the media was changed with IL-2, IL-7 and IL-15 added. A 1M T cell aliquot was kept as an uncultured baseline condition, separate from the roughly 90 T cell cultures. Running each culture condition in triplicate, except for one peptide done in duplicate, gave a total of roughly 76 T cell cultures. Study-wide findings and limitations: Roughly 5 clonotypes recognized the Nef KF9 family and one clonotype recognized the HW9 family, while no responses were seen to the TAALDMSHF plasma variant. The assay identified only TCR beta chains and indicated proliferation in response to antigen, without indicating T cell function or cytokine profile. Of the nine antigen-specific TCR beta clonotypes identified, roughly 6 appeared cross-reactive for autologous or known escape epitope variants.

The immunoSEQ platform was used to sequence TCR beta CDR3 regions at survey depth. The QIAamp DNA micro kit was used to extract genomic DNA from every cultured and uncultured CD8+ T cell population. The authors processed their data as follows. Any sample with under 5,000 productive reads was excluded, and this exclusion removed about 7% of the roughly 80 cultures stimulated with HIV peptides. Sequences were trimmed to CDR3 by a MANAFEST web app, and nonproductive sequences, CDR3s under 5 amino acids, and sequences not starting with C or ending with F/W were removed. To count as antigen-specific, a clonotype had to be expanded in at least 2 of 3 replicates compared with the no-peptide control at FDR 0.01, and only within one epitope family. In addition, a specific clonotype needed a frequency at least fivefold higher than in wells stimulated with peptides from other epitope families. As stored in TCRdb, this immuneACCESS dataset retains in-frame rearrangements with V and J assigned. A fraction of the clones does not appear; measured against another copy, unresolved V genes explain less than half of the discrepancy, and the remainder lacks a known reason. V, J and clone size are those of that table, while D and trimming were read from the DNA. The sample table lists over 90,000 clones, around 67% of them with a count of one. 20% to 30% of the sample belongs to the ten largest clones.

The EasySep Human CD8+ T Cell Enrichment Kit was used on day 10 to isolate CD8+ T cells from every culture. Turning to this clone: The target of this receptor is not known. No much larger clonotype is one base removed from it; base qualities were not supplied.

From the cysteine up to the phenylalanine, the CDR3 has a length of 15 residues. The kept DNA is CDR3 alone, 45 bases in frame from the first base. The germline V and J ends show losses of 4 bases and 2 bases respectively, and no gene match explains 6 bases of the junction. Based on the germline V gene, the CDR1 and CDR2 sequences are KGHSH and LQKENI. The rearrangement combines TRBV18 with TRBJ2-3; the junction holds 7 bases that match TRBD2. Sequenced input: uncultured baseline CD8+ T cells from peripheral blood mononuclear cells (PBMCs). The receptor's source is a male donor with HIV. The CDR3 region reads CASSRRGLLTDTQYF. The nucleotides read TGTGCCAGCTCACGGCGGGGGTTACTCACAGATACGCAGTATTTT. Extended through the reference TRBV18 and TRBJ2-3 proteins, this CDR3 yields the full variable domain: NAGVMQNPRHLVRRRGQEARLRCSPMKGHSHVYWYRQLPEEGLKFMVYLQKENIIDESGMPKERFSAEFPKEGPSILRIQQVVRGDSAAYFCASSRRGLLTDTQYFGPGTRLTVL.